Listed here are 18 T cell receptor beta chains from one sample, sequenced in a study of cytomegalovirus exposure and HLA in healthy donors. 13 Jbeta primers and 60 Vbeta primers were used for the PCR. TCRdb's table, derived via immunoSEQ multiplex PCR, lists solely in-frame clones and lacks some. The table records 150,000 to 200,000 clones, around 83% of them present only once. The sequenced sample consisted of PBMCs. Every receptor here comes from a man aged 50-59 years in good health and CMV-seropositive.

V and J are TRBV10-3 and TRBJ1-5; no clear D. The germline V gene has CDR1 ENHRY and CDR2 SYGVKD. Between the trimmed V and J ends, which lost 9 bases and 3 bases, there was a span of 12 bases. This CDR3 has 13 amino acids. CDR3 coding DNA: TGTGCCATTACCGCGGGAGACAATCAGCCCCAGCATTTT. This translates into CAITAGDNQPQHF.

The chain employs TRBV10-1 and TRBJ2-1, with 9 positions matching TRBD2. Per the germline V gene, CDR1 is WNHNN and CDR2 is SYGVQD (reference sequence). V lost 4 bases, J lost 13 bases, and 11 bases stayed unmatched. The CDR3 has 14 amino acids. DNA for the CDR3: TGCGCCAGCAGTGCCCAGGGTAGCGGGAGTTCCCAGTTCTTC. This encodes CASSAQGSGSSQFF.

The rearrangement uses TRBV5-6 and TRBJ2-1, with TRBD2 identical over 9 bases. With 0 bases clipped from V and 7 bases from J, the junction kept 5 bases outside the gene matches. CDR1 and CDR2 (germline): SGHDT, YYEEEE. There are 15 residues in the CDR3. The CDR3 reads CASSLVSGGRNEQFF. For the CDR3, the DNA is TGTGCCAGCAGCTTGGTTAGCGGGGGTAGGAATGAGCAGTTCTTC.

The chain uses TRBV4-2 and TRBJ2-4; 7 bases are shared with TRBD1. The CDR3 extends over 16 amino acids. Germline CDR1 is LGHNA and CDR2 is YNFKEQ. The V gene end was trimmed by 0 bases and the J gene end by 2 bases; junction bases not matched to a gene: 4. CDR3 amino acids: CASSQDRQGTKNIQYF. Here the CDR3 DNA reads TGTGCCAGCAGCCAAGATAGACAGGGAACCAAAAACATTCAGTACTTC.

The chain has TRBV28 and TRBJ1-5; 10 nucleotides match TRBD1. V lost 7 bases to trimming and J lost 7 bases; unmatched junction nucleotides: 16. Germline V lookup: CDR1 MDHEN, CDR2 SYDVKM. The CDR3 runs to 17 residues. CDR3 coding DNA: TGTGCCAGCATGGGTCCGGGACAGGGGTCACTCGGGCAGCCCCAGCATTTT. As protein: CASMGPGQGSLGQPQHF.

This clone was counted a single time. The rearrangement links TRBV9 to TRBJ1-1; tentatively, D is TRBD1 (6 bases). The germline V and J ends were trimmed by 3 bases and 4 bases, with 16 bases remaining between them. The CDR3 totals 15 residues. Germline CDR1 SGDLS, CDR2 YYNGEE. The CDR3 sequence: CASSGEQGMGTEAFF. The DNA for the CDR3 is TGTGCCAGCAGCGGCGAGCAGGGGATGGGCACTGAAGCTTTCTTT.

The rearrangement joins TRBV6-6 to TRBJ2-1; a weak D match, TRBD2 (6 bases). Germline values: CDR1 MNHNY, CDR2 SVGAGI (reference sequence). This CDR3 has 15 amino acids. Trimming left V 2 bases short and J 0 bases short, with 8 bases between. The DNA of the CDR3 is TGTGCCAGCAGTTACCCCGGGGGCTCCTACAATGAGCAGTTCTTC. Translating gives CASSYPGGSYNEQFF.

This clone was seen once. The chain has TRBV6-5 and TRBJ2-7; 9 bases match TRBD1. This CDR3 is 14 amino acids long. With 2 bases clipped from V and 5 bases from J, the junction kept 4 bases outside the gene matches. Germline lookup yields CDR1 MNHEY and CDR2 SVGAGI. Here the CDR3 reads CASSYRTGGNEQYF. For the CDR3, the DNA is TGTGCCAGCAGTTACCGAACAGGGGGCAACGAGCAGTACTTC.

The J gene is TRBJ2-1, the V gene TRBV11-2; 7 bases are a match to TRBD1. The CDR3 length is 17 residues. J was trimmed by 9 bases and V by 1 base; bases with no gene match: 15. CDR1 is SGHAT, CDR2 FQNNGV, per germline. CDR3 protein: CASSLGGPGQRTSEQFF. The DNA for the CDR3 is TGTGCCAGCAGCTTAGGGGGACCGGGACAGCGGACAAGTGAGCAGTTCTTC.

The rearrangement joins TRBV7-8 to TRBJ1-1; the D gene is possibly TRBD1 (5 bases). CDR1 is SGHVS and CDR2 is FQNEAQ in the germline V gene. CDR3 length equals 14 residues. V was pared by 5 bases and J by 3 bases, with 13 bases between. Written as DNA, the CDR3 is TGTGCCAGCAGCGTTGGGGCCCTAGACACTGAAGCTTTCTTT. This encodes CASSVGALDTEAFF.

Concerning this clone: In the same sample, other DNA sequences code for this CDR3. The V gene is TRBV6-5, the J gene TRBJ2-7; 8 bases align to TRBD2. The CDR3 contains 15 residues. Per germline, CDR1 MNHEY and CDR2 SVGAGI. V was clipped by 0 bases and J by 4 bases; unmatched bases: 5. The CDR3 here is CASSYSSGGSYEQYF. The CDR3 nucleotides are TGTGCCAGCAGTTACTCGTCGGGAGGGTCATACGAGCAGTACTTC.

The chain links TRBV19 to TRBJ1-2; 9 nucleotides align to TRBD1. The V segment lost 6 bases and the J segment 2 bases; nucleotides outside the gene matches: 10. This CDR3 region has 16 residues. In germline, CDR1 is LNHDA, CDR2 SQIVND (reference sequence). The CDR3 sequence is CASRTGTGSSNYGYTF. The DNA of the CDR3 is TGTGCCAGTAGGACCGGGACAGGGTCTTCCAACTATGGCTACACCTTC.

The rearrangement joins TRBV28 to TRBJ1-1; D not resolved. Trimming stripped 4 bases from V and 10 bases from J, with 10 bases between. CDR1 and CDR2 (germline): MDHEN, SYDVKM. The CDR3 contains 11 residues. The CDR3 DNA reads TGTGCCAGCAGTTCGGGTTTGGGAGCTTTCTTT. Its translation is CASSSGLGAFF.

The DNA for the CDR3 is TGTGCCAGCTATGGATTTAGCGGGCGCACAGATACGCAGTATTTT. Translation gives CASYGFSGRTDTQYF. The chain uses TRBV2 and TRBJ2-3; 7 nucleotides align to TRBD2. The germline V gene encodes CDR1 SNHLY and CDR2 FYNNEI. There are 15 residues in the CDR3. The junction had 9 bases not matched to a gene; V was cut back by 8 bases and J by 1 base.

V gene TRBV19 combines with J gene TRBJ2-3; weak D call: TRBD2 (6 bases). Germline-derived CDR1 and CDR2 are LNHDA and SQIVND (reference sequence). This CDR3 region has 17 residues. The V end was cut by 8 bases, the J end by 3 bases, with 24 bases between. CDR3 protein: CASEGGSGSRSTDTQYF. The CDR3 DNA reads TGTGCCAGTGAAGGAGGGTCAGGGAGTCGGTCGACAGATACGCAGTATTTT.

The CDR3 is CASSPSGQYSNQPQHF. The CDR3 region has the DNA TGTGCCAGCAGCCCCAGTGGACAGTATAGCAATCAGCCCCAGCATTTT. The V call is TRBV7-9, the J call TRBJ1-5, with TRBD1 as a possible D gene (6 bases). With 5 bases removed from V and 0 bases from J, the gap between germline ends came to 14 bases. The CDR3 contains 16 residues. Germline assignment: CDR1 SEHNR and CDR2 FQNEAQ (reference sequence).

The V call is TRBV7-7, the J call TRBJ2-1; a possible D gene is TRBD1 (5 bases). The CDR3 is made up of 14 amino acids. CDR1 SSHAT and CDR2 FNYEAQ come from the germline V gene (reference sequence). The V end lost 5 bases, the J end lost 6 bases, and 14 bases lay between the germline ends. As DNA, the CDR3 is TGTGCCAGCAGCGCGCAAGGGGTCGGCAATGAGCAGTTCTTC. Translating gives CASSAQGVGNEQFF.

The V call is TRBV30, the J call TRBJ2-1, with TRBD2 identical over 10 bases. Per the germline V gene, CDR1 is GTSNPN and CDR2 is SVGIG (reference sequence). With V trimmed by 5 bases and J by 4 bases, 8 bases remained unmatched. The CDR3 sequence is 15 residues long. CDR3 DNA sequence: TGTGCCTGGTCCACTGGACTAGCGGATTACAATGAGCAGTTCTTC. This gives the protein CAWSTGLADYNEQFF. Variable domain in full (rest from reference TRBV30 and TRBJ2-1): SQTIHQWPATLVQPVGSPLSLECTVEGTSNPNLYWYRQAAGRGLQLLFYSVGIGQISSEVPQNLSASRPQDRQFILSSKKLLLSDSGFYLCAWSTGLADYNEQFFGPGTRLTVL.